This T cell receptor beta chain was identified in a study of human T cells and chemical hapten exposure. Looking at the study overall: While the approximately 23-week study was under way, patients received diphenylcyclopropenone on the scalp every week. Across samples, TCR yields varied, mostly owing to small differences in pooled library volumes.

A single record per CDR3 protein comes from TCRdb applying MiXCR to the RACE reads. The sample has fewer than 500,000 distinct CDR3 sequences; 4.8% are singletons. Time point described: patch test 1, 2 weeks after DPC sensitization. As for treatment: therapeutic diphenylcyclopropenone sensitization with weekly scalp DPC. Alopecia patients, 18 to 70 years old and DPC-suitable, served as donors. Trimming stripped 1 base from V and 7 bases from J, with 16 bases between. The CDR3 length is 16 residues. Germline values: CDR1 SGHDN, CDR2 FVKESK. This clonotype has at least ten counts. Its antigen is still unknown. Whole-study findings and limits: Expanded TCRs showed more large CDR3 clusters than pre-sensitization or healthy control sets.

The specimen comprised whole blood, sampled in connection with sensitization to the hapten diphenylcyclopropenone (DPC). This receptor was taken from a woman in her 50s with alopecia areata. Some clones in this sample may be carry-over from other donors' samples. The chain is built from TRBV14 and TRBJ1-4, with a weak D call TRBD1 (5 bases). The CDR3 reads CASSQGNRFFGEKLFF. The DNA for the CDR3 is TGTGCCAGCAGCCAAGGAAACAGGTTTTTCGGTGAAAAACTGTTTTTT.